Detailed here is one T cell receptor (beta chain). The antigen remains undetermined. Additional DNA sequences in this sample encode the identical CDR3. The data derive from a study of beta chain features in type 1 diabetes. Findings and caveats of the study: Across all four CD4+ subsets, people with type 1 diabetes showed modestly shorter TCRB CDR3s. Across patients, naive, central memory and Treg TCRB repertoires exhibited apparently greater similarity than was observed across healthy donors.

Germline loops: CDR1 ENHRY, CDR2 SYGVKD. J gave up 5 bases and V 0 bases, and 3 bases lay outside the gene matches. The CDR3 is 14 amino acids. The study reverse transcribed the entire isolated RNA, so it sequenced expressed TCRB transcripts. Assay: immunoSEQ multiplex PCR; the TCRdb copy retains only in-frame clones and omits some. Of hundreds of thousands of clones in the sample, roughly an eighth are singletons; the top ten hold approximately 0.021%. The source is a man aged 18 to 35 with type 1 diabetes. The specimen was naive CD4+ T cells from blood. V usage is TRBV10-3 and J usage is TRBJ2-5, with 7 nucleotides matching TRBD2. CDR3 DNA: TGTGCCATCAGTGAGTCGGGAGGGCGGGAGACCCAGTACTTC. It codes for CAISESGGRETQYF.